This T cell receptor (beta chain) came from a study of cytomegalovirus exposure and HLA in healthy donors. At the level of the study: Prior work identified more than 90 million unique TCR beta sequences in some 180 million T cells. Study findings and constraints: Further analysis, carried out later, found HLA-associated TCR beta chains more clonally expanded than equally common other chains. In the analysis, some V segments, TRBV6-2 and TRBV6-3 included, were excluded as indistinguishable.

This clone was recorded a few times. What it binds is not known. Trimming cost V 10 bases and J 2 bases, with 15 bases left between them. From germline, CDR1 is SNHLY and CDR2 FYNNEI. This CDR3 is 14 amino acids long. The PCR employed 60 Vbeta primers together with 13 Jbeta primers. Method: immunoSEQ multiplex PCR; TCRdb's copy keeps in-frame clones and lacks some. This table holds about 140,000 clones, 85% to 90% found once. This chain joins TRBV2 and TRBJ1-3; D perhaps matches TRBD1 (5 bases). This receptor was obtained from a woman under 40 in good health and CMV-seronegative. Sequenced: PBMCs. CDR3 region: CAIQGELTGNTIYF. The CDR3 DNA reads TGTGCCATCCAGGGCGAATTAACTGGAAACACCATATATTTT.